These 27 T cell receptor beta chains came from one sample sequenced in a study of CD8 T cells in seronegative destructive rheumatoid arthritis. Sequencing was performed with immunoSEQ multiplex PCR; in TCRdb, only in-frame clones are kept and a portion is missing. This sample yields about 12,000 clones, of which 83% are seen a single time; approximately 26% belongs to the top ten. Material for sequencing was CD8+ T cells from blood. Source of these receptors: a woman aged 30 to 49 with seronegative destructive rheumatoid arthritis.

The genes are TRBV4-1 and TRBJ2-3; 7 bases fit TRBD2. The J segment lost 1 base and the V segment lost 5 bases, leaving 6 bases of the junction unmatched. Germline CDR1 MGHRA, CDR2 YSYEKL. This CDR3 contains 15 residues. CDR3 region: CASSSPTSGTDTQYF. The CDR3 DNA follows: TGCGCCAGCAGCTCCCCAACTAGCGGCACAGATACGCAGTATTTT.

This chain connects TRBV2 to TRBJ1-6; D is unresolved. V dropped 4 bases and J dropped 7 bases, with 17 bases sitting between them. The length of the CDR3 is 16 residues. The germline V gene has CDR1 SNHLY and CDR2 FYNNEI. As DNA, the CDR3 is TGTGCCAGCAGTGGAGGAGTTCCAGACTCCAATTCACCCCTCCACTTT. It encodes CASSGGVPDSNSPLHF.

This clone appeared a single time. The gene calls are TRBV6-1 and TRBJ2-1; 9 nucleotides line up with TRBD1. V shed 2 bases and J 7 bases; nucleotides not matched to a gene: 6. The CDR3 contains 15 residues. Per the germline V gene, CDR1 is MNHNS and CDR2 is SASEGT. CDR3 DNA: TGTGCCAGCAGTGAACCGGGACAGGGACATAATGAGCAGTTCTTC. It is translated as CASSEPGQGHNEQFF.

The chain employs TRBV28 and TRBJ1-1; possible D gene TRBD1, 5 bases. V was shortened by 2 bases and J by 1 base, with 8 bases between the two germline ends. The length of the CDR3 is 14 residues. Per the germline V gene, CDR1 is MDHEN and CDR2 is SYDVKM. CDR3: CASSLQGGNTEAFF. DNA of the CDR3: TGTGCCAGCAGTTTACAGGGAGGGAACACTGAAGCTTTCTTT.

This clone has a single count. This rearrangement joins TRBV6-5 to TRBJ1-5; unclear D gene. The V gene's germline CDR1 is MNHEY and CDR2 SVGAGI. V dropped 0 bases and J dropped 4 bases, with 7 bases sitting between them. This CDR3 comprises 14 residues. In DNA form, the CDR3 reads TGTGCCAGCAGTTACTCGTGGGAGAATCAGCCCCAGCATTTT. Protein: CASSYSWENQPQHF.

CDR3 amino acids: CASSLGQGEAFF. CDR3 coding DNA: TGTGCCAGCAGTCTCGGACAGGGAGAAGCTTTCTTT. The rearrangement uses TRBV6-5 and TRBJ1-1, with 8 bases lining up with TRBD1. The V gene's germline CDR1 is MNHEY and CDR2 SVGAGI. Unmatched junction bases numbered 4, after V lost 5 bases and J lost 8 bases. The CDR3 loop spans 12 amino acids.

The rearrangement uses TRBV27 and TRBJ2-1; TRBD2 matches at 16 bases. CDR3 length: 18 amino acids. V lost 0 bases, J lost 3 bases, and 2 bases stayed unmatched. Germline lookup yields CDR1 MNHEY and CDR2 SMNVEV (reference sequence). CDR3 sequence reads: CASSLSGLAGGNYNEQFF. The CDR3 DNA reads as TGTGCCAGCAGTTTATCGGGACTAGCGGGGGGGAACTACAATGAGCAGTTCTTC.

The chain recombines TRBV5-4 with TRBJ2-1; D not certain. Germline CDR1 reads SGHNT; CDR2 reads YYREEE (reference sequence). The CDR3 extends over 14 amino acids. V was trimmed by 4 bases and J by 4 bases, leaving 12 bases between them. In nucleotides, the CDR3 is TGTGCCAGCAGCCCTGGTGGGCTTTACAATGAGCAGTTCTTC. It encodes CASSPGGLYNEQFF.

V and J are TRBV7-8 and TRBJ2-5; 8 bases are a match to TRBD1. V trimming: 3 bases; J trimming: 4 bases; junction bases outside the gene matches: 7. Germline CDR1 SGHVS, CDR2 FQNEAQ. This CDR3 contains 15 residues. CDR3 residues: CASSFPLDRAETQYF. The CDR3 DNA reads TGTGCCAGCAGCTTCCCTTTGGACAGGGCAGAGACCCAGTACTTC.

J is TRBJ2-3 and V is TRBV7-9, with 11 bases identical to TRBD1. V trimming: 1 base; J trimming: 4 bases; junction bases outside the gene matches: 10. CDR3 length: 18 residues. Per the germline V gene, CDR1 is SEHNR and CDR2 is FQNEAQ (reference sequence). In DNA form, the CDR3 reads TGTGCCAGCAGCTTAGTCGTTCGTAGGACAGGGGGCGCAGATACGCAGTATTTT. It is translated as CASSLVVRRTGGADTQYF.

The genes are TRBV9 and TRBJ2-1; 8 bases line up with TRBD1. The germline CDR1 and CDR2 sequences are SGDLS and YYNGEE. V was pared by 0 bases and J by 5 bases, with 7 bases of the junction left unmatched. This CDR3 has 16 amino acids. CDR3 bases: TGTGCCAGCAGCGTAGATACAGGGGGTCGGAACAATGAGCAGTTCTTC. This translates into CASSVDTGGRNNEQFF.

The chain carries TRBV5-1 and TRBJ2-1, with 12 bases matching TRBD2. V was clipped by 5 bases and J by 8 bases; unmatched bases: 14. Looked up from germline, CDR1 is SGHRS and CDR2 is YFSETQ. The CDR3 sequence is 17 residues long. The CDR3: CASREGSSGGVWDEQFF. The CDR3 DNA is TGCGCCAGCAGAGAGGGGTCTAGCGGGGGGGTCTGGGATGAGCAGTTCTTC.

A few counts support this clone. The rearrangement links TRBV7-9 to TRBJ2-2; 12 bases agree with TRBD2. This CDR3 region has 14 residues. Germline CDR1 and CDR2: SEHNR and FQNEAQ (reference sequence). V lost 9 bases to trimming and J lost 6 bases; unmatched junction nucleotides: 5. The CDR3 DNA reads as TGTGCCAGATCCGGGACTAGCGGGCCCGGGGAGCTGTTTTTT. This codes for CARSGTSGPGELFF.

The chain links TRBV2 to TRBJ1-2; 7 bases line up with TRBD1. Trimming took 5 bases from V and 5 from J; bases not matched to a gene: 11. This CDR3 has 15 residues. Germline V gives CDR1 SNHLY, CDR2 FYNNEI. CDR3 protein: CASSRTGESRYGYTF. CDR3 sequence (DNA): TGTGCCAGCAGTCGAACAGGGGAGAGTAGGTATGGCTACACCTTC. The full variable domain, in which reference TRBV2 and TRBJ1-2 provide the parts outside the CDR3, is EPEVTQTPSHQVTQMGQEVILRCVPISNHLYFYWYRQILGQKVEFLVSFYNNEISEKSEIFDDQFSVERPDGSNFTLKIRSTKLEDSAMYFCASSRTGESRYGYTFGSGTRLTVV.

This rearrangement joins TRBV27 to TRBJ2-3; D possibly corresponds to TRBD2 (6 bases). Trimming removed 7 bases from V and 2 bases from J, with 16 bases in between. CDR3 size: 15 residues. Germline V gives CDR1 MNHEY, CDR2 SMNVEV (reference sequence). The CDR3 reads CASNGGAGPTDTQYF. CDR3 DNA sequence: TGTGCCAGCAACGGCGGGGCAGGGCCCACAGATACGCAGTATTTT.

The V gene is TRBV5-6, the J gene TRBJ2-5, with D perhaps matching TRBD2 (5 bases). Looked up from germline, CDR1 is SGHDT and CDR2 is YYEEEE. V lost 4 bases to trimming and J lost 5 bases, with 12 bases between them. The CDR3 is made up of 13 amino acids. The CDR3 nucleotides are TGTGCCAGCAGCCCTATGGAGGTGGAGACCCAGTACTTC. Its translation is CASSPMEVETQYF.

This chain links TRBV4-1 with TRBJ1-1; no reliable D call. Germline V gene data show CDR1 as MGHRA and CDR2 as YSYEKL. The V gene lost 0 bases and the J gene lost 5 bases, with 7 bases spanning the gap. The CDR3 runs to 13 residues. CDR3 sequence reads: CASSQDWRTEAFF. CDR3 in DNA: TGCGCCAGCAGCCAAGATTGGCGGACTGAAGCTTTCTTT.

The J gene is TRBJ1-6, the V gene TRBV28; D possibly corresponds to TRBD1 (6 bases). CDR1 is MDHEN, CDR2 SYDVKM, per germline. Trimming cost V 5 bases and J 5 bases, with 16 bases left between them. The CDR3 runs to 16 residues. CDR3 sequence (DNA): TGTGCCAGCAGTGAAACAGGGTGGGGAAATAATTCACCCCTCCACTTT. It yields the protein CASSETGWGNNSPLHF.

The genes are TRBV5-1 and TRBJ2-7; 7 positions match TRBD1. The trim removed 6 bases at V and 7 bases at J, leaving 13 bases unmatched. CDR3 length: 14 residues. Looked up from germline, CDR1 is SGHRS and CDR2 is YFSETQ. The CDR3 protein is CASTLLMATGEQYF. Here the CDR3 DNA reads TGCGCCAGCACCCTCCTTATGGCGACAGGGGAGCAGTACTTC.

The chain couples TRBV19 to TRBJ1-1; D ambiguous. The V gene lost 6 bases and the J gene lost 7 bases, with 18 bases spanning the gap. Per germline, CDR1 LNHDA and CDR2 SQIVND (reference sequence). The CDR3 extends over 14 amino acids. CDR3 protein: CASSPRAGLIEAFF. The CDR3 nucleotides read TGTGCCAGTAGCCCTAGGGCGGGGTTAATTGAAGCTTTCTTT.

The chain employs TRBV6-1 and TRBJ1-5; 9 bases map to TRBD1. Trimming took 7 bases from V and 9 from J; bases not matched to a gene: 13. Looked up from germline, CDR1 is MNHNS and CDR2 is SASEGT. The CDR3 has 15 residues. Written as DNA, the CDR3 is TGTGCCAGCACCCCCAGCGAAACAGGGGGCCTGCCCCAGCATTTT. This gives the protein CASTPSETGGLPQHF.

The chain links TRBV4-2 to TRBJ1-1, with 10 positions matching TRBD1. The V gene's germline CDR1 is LGHNA and CDR2 YNFKEQ. Trimming cost V 0 bases and J 2 bases; bases outside gene matches: 9. The CDR3 runs to 18 residues. Here the CDR3 DNA reads TGTGCCAGCAGCCAAGACGTTGCGGGACAGGGGTTCAACACTGAAGCTTTCTTT. Protein product: CASSQDVAGQGFNTEAFF.

This chain uses TRBV4-1 with TRBJ1-2; 11 nucleotides agree with TRBD1. V shed 4 bases, J shed 4 bases, and the junction held 5 bases outside the gene matches. Germline V lookup: CDR1 MGHRA, CDR2 YSYEKL. The CDR3 contains 15 residues. This chain's CDR3 is CASSRGQGDAYGYTF. The CDR3 region has the DNA TGCGCCAGCAGCCGGGGACAGGGGGATGCCTATGGCTACACCTTC.

This chain links TRBV6-5 with TRBJ1-2; D gene unclear. V was shortened by 3 bases and J by 3 bases, with 11 bases between the two germline ends. The CDR3 has 14 amino acids. Germline V lookup: CDR1 MNHEY, CDR2 SVGAGI. CDR3 DNA: TGTGCCAGCAGTTATTCTCCCTCGGACTATGGCTACACCTTC. This translates into CASSYSPSDYGYTF.

In its sample, this clone is medium-sized. This chain connects TRBV28 to TRBJ2-3; no reliable D call. The CDR3 consists of 14 residues. Trimming took off 5 bases at V and 7 bases at J, with 16 bases between the two ends. Germline V gives CDR1 MDHEN, CDR2 SYDVKM. CDR3 sequence (DNA): TGTGCCAGCAGTGCGACACAGCCTCCAAATACGCAGTATTTT. Its translation is CASSATQPPNTQYF.

This chain uses TRBV6-4 with TRBJ1-2; 8 bases align to TRBD1. Germline V lookup: CDR1 MRHNA, CDR2 SNTAGT. CDR3 length: 14 amino acids. The trim removed 2 bases at V and 7 bases at J, leaving 6 bases unmatched. CDR3 in amino acids: CASSDGQGAGGYTF. In DNA form, the CDR3 reads TGTGCCAGCAGTGACGGACAGGGAGCTGGTGGCTACACCTTC.

V and J are TRBV10-3 and TRBJ1-2; a possible D gene is TRBD1 (5 bases). The V gene lost 2 bases and the J gene lost 8 bases, with 18 bases spanning the gap. Germline CDR1 reads ENHRY; CDR2 reads SYGVKD. The CDR3 runs to 15 residues. The CDR3 reads CAISEGGRALGGYTF. In DNA, the CDR3 is TGTGCCATCAGTGAGGGTGGCAGGGCTCTAGGCGGCTACACCTTC.